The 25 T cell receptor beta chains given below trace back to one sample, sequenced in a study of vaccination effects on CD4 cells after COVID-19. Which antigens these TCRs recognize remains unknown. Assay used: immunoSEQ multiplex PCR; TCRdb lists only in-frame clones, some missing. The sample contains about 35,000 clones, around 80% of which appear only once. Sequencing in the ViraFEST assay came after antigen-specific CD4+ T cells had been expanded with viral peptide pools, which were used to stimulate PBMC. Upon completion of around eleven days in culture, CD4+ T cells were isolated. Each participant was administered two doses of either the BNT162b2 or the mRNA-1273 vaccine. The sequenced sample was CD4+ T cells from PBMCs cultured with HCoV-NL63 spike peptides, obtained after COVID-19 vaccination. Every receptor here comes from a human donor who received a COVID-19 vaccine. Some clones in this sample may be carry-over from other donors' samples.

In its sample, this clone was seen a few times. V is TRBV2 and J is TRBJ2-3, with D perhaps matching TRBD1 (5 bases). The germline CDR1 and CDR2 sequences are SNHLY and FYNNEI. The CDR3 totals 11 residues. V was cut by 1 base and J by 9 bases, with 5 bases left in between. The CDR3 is CASSEEGTQYF. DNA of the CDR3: TGTGCCAGCAGTGAAGAGGGGACGCAGTATTTT. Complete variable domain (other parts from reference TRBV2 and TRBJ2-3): EPEVTQTPSHQVTQMGQEVILRCVPISNHLYFYWYRQILGQKVEFLVSFYNNEISEKSEIFDDQFSVERPDGSNFTLKIRSTKLEDSAMYFCASSEEGTQYFGPGTRLTVL.

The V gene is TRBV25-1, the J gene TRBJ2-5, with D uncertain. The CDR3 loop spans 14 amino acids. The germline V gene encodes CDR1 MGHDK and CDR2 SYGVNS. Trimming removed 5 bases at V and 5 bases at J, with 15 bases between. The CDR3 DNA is TGTGCCAGCAGTCCTGTTAAGCTTACCGAGACCCAGTACTTC. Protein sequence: CASSPVKLTETQYF. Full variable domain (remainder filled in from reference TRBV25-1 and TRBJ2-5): EADIYQTPRYLVIGTGKKITLECSQTMGHDKMYWYQQDPGMELHLIHYSYGVNSTEKGDLSSESTVSRIRTEHFPLTLESARPSHTSQYLCASSPVKLTETQYFGPGTRLLVL.

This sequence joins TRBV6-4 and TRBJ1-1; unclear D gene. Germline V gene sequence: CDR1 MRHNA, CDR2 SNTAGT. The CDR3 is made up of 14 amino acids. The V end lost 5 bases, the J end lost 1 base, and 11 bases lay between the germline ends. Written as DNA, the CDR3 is TGTGCCAGCAGTCGCTATAGTGGGAACACTGAAGCTTTCTTT. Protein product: CASSRYSGNTEAFF.

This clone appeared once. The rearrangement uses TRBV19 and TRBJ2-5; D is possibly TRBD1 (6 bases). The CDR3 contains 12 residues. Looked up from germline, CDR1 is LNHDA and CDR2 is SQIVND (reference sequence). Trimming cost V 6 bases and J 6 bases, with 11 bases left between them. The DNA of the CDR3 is TGTGCCAGTAGGGGGGCGGTACAGACCCAGTACTTC. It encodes CASRGAVQTQYF.

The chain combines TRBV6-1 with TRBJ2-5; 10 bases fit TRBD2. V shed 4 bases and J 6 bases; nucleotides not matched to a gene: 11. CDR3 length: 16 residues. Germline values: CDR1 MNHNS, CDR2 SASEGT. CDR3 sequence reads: CASSVGGTSVPKTQYF. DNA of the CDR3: TGTGCCAGCAGTGTTGGTGGGACTAGCGTCCCTAAGACCCAGTACTTC.

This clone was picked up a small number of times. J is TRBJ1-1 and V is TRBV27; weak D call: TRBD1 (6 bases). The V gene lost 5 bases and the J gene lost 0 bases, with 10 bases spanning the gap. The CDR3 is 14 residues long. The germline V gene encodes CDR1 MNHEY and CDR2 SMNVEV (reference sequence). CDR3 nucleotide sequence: TGTGCCAGCAGTAGGCGGACAGTGAACACTGAAGCTTTCTTT. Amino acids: CASSRRTVNTEAFF.

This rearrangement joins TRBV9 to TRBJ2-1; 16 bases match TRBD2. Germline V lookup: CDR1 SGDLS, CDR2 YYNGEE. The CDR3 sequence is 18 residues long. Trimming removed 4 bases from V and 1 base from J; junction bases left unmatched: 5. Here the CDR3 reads CASSPGTSGGGSYNEQFF. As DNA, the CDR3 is TGTGCCAGCAGCCCGGGGACTAGCGGGGGGGGATCCTACAATGAGCAGTTCTTC. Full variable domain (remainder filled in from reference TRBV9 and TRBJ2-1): DSGVTQTPKHLITATGQRVTLRCSPRSGDLSVYWYQQSLDQGLQFLIQYYNGEERAKGNILERFSAQQFPDLHSELNLSSLELGDSALYFCASSPGTSGGGSYNEQFFGPGTRLTVL.

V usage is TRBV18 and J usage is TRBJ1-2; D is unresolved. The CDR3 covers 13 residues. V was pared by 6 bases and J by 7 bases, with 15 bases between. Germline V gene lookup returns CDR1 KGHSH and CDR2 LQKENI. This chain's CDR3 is CASSPDGSIGYTF. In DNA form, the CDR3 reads TGTGCCAGCTCTCCGGACGGTTCTATTGGCTACACCTTC.

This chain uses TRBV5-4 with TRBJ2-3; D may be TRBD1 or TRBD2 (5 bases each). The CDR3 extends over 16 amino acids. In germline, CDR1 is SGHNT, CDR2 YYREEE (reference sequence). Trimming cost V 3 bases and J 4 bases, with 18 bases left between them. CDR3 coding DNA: TGTGCCAGCAGCTCGCCCGGGGCCATGGGCCCAGATACGCAGTATTTT. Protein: CASSSPGAMGPDTQYF.

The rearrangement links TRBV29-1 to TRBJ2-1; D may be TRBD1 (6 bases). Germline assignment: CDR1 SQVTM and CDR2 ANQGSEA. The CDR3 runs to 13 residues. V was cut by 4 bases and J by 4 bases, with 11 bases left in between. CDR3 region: CSVGSTGYNEQFF. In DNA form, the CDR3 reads TGCAGCGTTGGGAGTACAGGGTACAATGAGCAGTTCTTC.

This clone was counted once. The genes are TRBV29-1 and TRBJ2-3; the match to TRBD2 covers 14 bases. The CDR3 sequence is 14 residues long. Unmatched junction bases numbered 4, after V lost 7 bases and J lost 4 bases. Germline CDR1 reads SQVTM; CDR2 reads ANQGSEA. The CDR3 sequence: CSAVTSGGADTQYF. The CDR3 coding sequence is TGCAGCGCCGTGACTAGCGGGGGGGCAGATACGCAGTATTTT.

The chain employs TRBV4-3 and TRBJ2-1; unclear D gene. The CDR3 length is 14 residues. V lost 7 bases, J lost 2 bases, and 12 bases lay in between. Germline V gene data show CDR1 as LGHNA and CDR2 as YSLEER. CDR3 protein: CASTKGRTYNEQFF. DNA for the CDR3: TGCGCCAGCACGAAAGGTCGCACCTACAATGAGCAGTTCTTC.

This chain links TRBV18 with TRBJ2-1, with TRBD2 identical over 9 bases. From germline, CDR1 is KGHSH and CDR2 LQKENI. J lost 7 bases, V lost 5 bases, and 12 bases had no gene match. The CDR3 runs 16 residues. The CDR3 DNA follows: TGTGCCAGCTCAAGACGCGGGGGGGCGTCGGGAAATGAGCAGTTCTTC. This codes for CASSRRGGASGNEQFF.

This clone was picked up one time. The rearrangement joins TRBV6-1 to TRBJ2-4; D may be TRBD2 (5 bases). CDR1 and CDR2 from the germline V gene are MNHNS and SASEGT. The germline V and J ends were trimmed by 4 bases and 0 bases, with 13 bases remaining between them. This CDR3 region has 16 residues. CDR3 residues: CASSVAPDLAKNIQYF. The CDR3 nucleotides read TGTGCCAGCAGTGTGGCCCCGGACTTAGCCAAAAACATTCAGTACTTC.

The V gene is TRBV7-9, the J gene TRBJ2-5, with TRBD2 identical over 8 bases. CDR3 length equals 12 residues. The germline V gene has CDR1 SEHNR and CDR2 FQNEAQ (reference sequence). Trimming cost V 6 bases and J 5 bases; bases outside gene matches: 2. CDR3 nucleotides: TGTGCCAGCAGTCGGGGGGGGGAGACCCAGTACTTC. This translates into CASSRGGETQYF.

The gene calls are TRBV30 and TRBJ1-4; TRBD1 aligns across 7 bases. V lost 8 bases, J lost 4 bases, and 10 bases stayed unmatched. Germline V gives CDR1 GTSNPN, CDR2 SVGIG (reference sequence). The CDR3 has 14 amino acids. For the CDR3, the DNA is TGTGCCGGAGCCGGGACAGCTTATAATGAAAAACTGTTTTTT. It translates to CAGAGTAYNEKLFF.

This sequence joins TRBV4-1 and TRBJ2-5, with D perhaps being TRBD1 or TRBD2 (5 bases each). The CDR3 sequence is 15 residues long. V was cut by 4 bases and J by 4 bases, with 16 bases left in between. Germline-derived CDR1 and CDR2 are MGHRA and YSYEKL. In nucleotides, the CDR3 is TGCGCCAGCAGCCGAGGGACCGCCGAACGAGAGACCCAGTACTTC. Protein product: CASSRGTAERETQYF.

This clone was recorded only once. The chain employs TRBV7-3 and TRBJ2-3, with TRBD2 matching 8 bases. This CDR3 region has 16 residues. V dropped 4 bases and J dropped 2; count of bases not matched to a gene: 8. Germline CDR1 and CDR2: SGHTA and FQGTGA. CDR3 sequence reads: CASSSLGGGFTDTQYF. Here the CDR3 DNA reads TGTGCCAGCAGCTCCCTTGGCGGGGGGTTCACAGATACGCAGTATTTT.

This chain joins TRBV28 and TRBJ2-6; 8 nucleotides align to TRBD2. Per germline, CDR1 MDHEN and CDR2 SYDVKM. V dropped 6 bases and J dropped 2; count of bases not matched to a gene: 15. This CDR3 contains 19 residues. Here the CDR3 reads CASRQFGGVSVAGANVLTF. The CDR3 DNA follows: TGTGCCAGCAGACAATTCGGGGGGGTTTCCGTTGCTGGGGCCAACGTCCTGACTTTC.

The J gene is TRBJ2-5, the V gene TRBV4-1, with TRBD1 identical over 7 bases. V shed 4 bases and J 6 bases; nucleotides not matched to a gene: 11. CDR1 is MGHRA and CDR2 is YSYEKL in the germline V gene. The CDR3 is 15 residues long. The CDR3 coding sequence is TGCGCCAGCAGCCCGATTAGAGGGGGCGCCCAGACCCAGTACTTC. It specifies CASSPIRGGAQTQYF.

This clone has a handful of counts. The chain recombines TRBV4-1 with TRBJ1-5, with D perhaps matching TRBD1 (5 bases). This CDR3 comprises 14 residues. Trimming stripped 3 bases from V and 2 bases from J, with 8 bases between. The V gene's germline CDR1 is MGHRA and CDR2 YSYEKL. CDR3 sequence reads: CASSHPGGNQPQHF. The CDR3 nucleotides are TGCGCCAGCAGCCATCCGGGGGGCAATCAGCCCCAGCATTTT.

CDR3 residues: CASSPPGDRSNQPQHF. CDR3 coding DNA: TGTGCCAGCTCACCTCCTGGGGACAGAAGCAATCAGCCCCAGCATTTT. The chain joins TRBV18 to TRBJ1-5; TRBD1 matches at 7 bases. This CDR3 contains 16 residues. V lost 3 bases and J lost 1; bases outside the gene matches: 6. CDR1 and CDR2 from the germline V gene are KGHSH and LQKENI. The variable domain in full, completed from reference TRBV18 and TRBJ1-5, reads NAGVMQNPRHLVRRRGQEARLRCSPMKGHSHVYWYRQLPEEGLKFMVYLQKENIIDESGMPKERFSAEFPKEGPSILRIQQVVRGDSAAYFCASSPPGDRSNQPQHFGDGTRLSIL.

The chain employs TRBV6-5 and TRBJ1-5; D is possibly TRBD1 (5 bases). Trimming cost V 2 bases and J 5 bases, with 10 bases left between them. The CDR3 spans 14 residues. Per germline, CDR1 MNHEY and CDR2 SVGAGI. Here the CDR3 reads CASSYRDGDQPQHF. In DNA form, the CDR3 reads TGTGCCAGCAGTTACCGGGACGGTGATCAGCCCCAGCATTTT.

Here the CDR3 reads CASSSDRGYETQYF. In DNA, the CDR3 is TGTGCCAGCAGCTCGGACAGGGGGTACGAGACCCAGTACTTC. This sequence joins TRBV7-9 and TRBJ2-5; TRBD1 matches at 10 bases. The J segment lost 5 bases and the V segment lost 4 bases, leaving 4 bases of the junction unmatched. The CDR3 has 14 amino acids. Germline CDR1 SEHNR, CDR2 FQNEAQ (reference sequence).

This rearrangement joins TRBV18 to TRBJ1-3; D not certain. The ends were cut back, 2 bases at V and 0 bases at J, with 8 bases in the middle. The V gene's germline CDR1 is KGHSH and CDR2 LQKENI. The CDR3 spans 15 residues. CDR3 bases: TGTGCCAGCTCACCAGGTCTCGACTCTGGAAACACCATATATTTT. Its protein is CASSPGLDSGNTIYF.